This entry lists 10 T cell receptor beta chains sequenced from one sample in a study of post-analysis software for immune sequencing data. Presence of unique molecular identifiers characterized the TCR beta cDNA libraries. TCRdb called the PCR reads again in MiXCR, with one record for every CDR3 protein. The profile covers about 380,000 distinct CDR3 sequences, with roughly 36% appearing a single time and about an eighth taken by the ten largest. General study points: When patients were compared with controls, about five TRBV segments were more frequent, TRBV5-6, TRBV5-1 and TRBV20-1 among them.

Their specific antigens are unknown. Specimen: blood. All receptors derive from a girl aged 5 to 17 with multiple sclerosis.

The gene calls are TRBV24-1 and TRBJ2-3; 8 bases fit TRBD1. V lost 3 bases to trimming and J lost 2 bases; unmatched junction nucleotides: 9. The CDR3 is made up of 17 amino acids. CDR1 and CDR2 from the germline V gene are KGHDR and SFDVKD. CDR3 nucleotide sequence: TGTGCCACCAGTGATAGAACCGGGACAGGACTCACAGATACGCAGTATTTT. This sequence encodes CATSDRTGTGLTDTQYF.

The chain employs TRBV28 and TRBJ2-7, with 7 bases identical to TRBD1. This CDR3 has 13 amino acids. V shed 5 bases and J 6 bases; nucleotides not matched to a gene: 7. The germline V gene has CDR1 MDHEN and CDR2 SYDVKM. The DNA of the CDR3 is TGTGCCAGCAGTCCATACGGGACAGCCGAGCAGTACTTC. Residues: CASSPYGTAEQYF.

The chain joins TRBV6-5 to TRBJ2-2, with 9 bases aligning to TRBD1. V was clipped by 6 bases and J by 3 bases; unmatched bases: 5. The length of the CDR3 is 15 residues. Per germline, CDR1 MNHEY and CDR2 SVGAGI. DNA of the CDR3: TGTGCCAGCAGATGGGGACAGGGAGACACCGGGGAGCTGTTTTTT. As protein: CASRWGQGDTGELFF.

This clonotype occurred once. In DNA form, the CDR3 reads TGTGCCATGAGGGGGGATGGGGACATTCAGTACTTC. Protein sequence: CAMRGDGDIQYF. The chain carries TRBV10-3 and TRBJ2-4; perhaps D is TRBD1 or TRBD2 (6 bases each). Looked up from germline, CDR1 is ENHRY and CDR2 is SYGVKD. Trimming stripped 9 bases from V and 8 bases from J, with 14 bases between. The CDR3 has 12 amino acids.

The genes are TRBV9 and TRBJ2-7; TRBD1 is a possible D gene (6 bases). This CDR3 comprises 14 residues. V was clipped by 2 bases and J by 5 bases, with 14 bases between them. The germline CDR1 and CDR2 sequences are SGDLS and YYNGEE. The CDR3 sequence is CASSVGTGINEQYF. CDR3 coding DNA: TGTGCCAGCAGCGTGGGTACAGGGATAAACGAGCAGTACTTC.

Regarding this clonotype: An end of the junction does not agree with germline; a read error may underlie this. V usage is TRBV5-1 and J usage is TRBJ2-1; 9 bases match TRBD2. CDR1 is SGHRS, CDR2 YFSETQ, per germline. The CDR3 is made up of 15 amino acids. The CDR3 reads CASSLAGGTYNEHYF. The CDR3 region has the DNA TGCGCCAGCAGCTTAGCGGGGGGCACCTACAATGAGCATTACTTC.

The gene calls are TRBV12-3 or TRBV12-4 and TRBJ2-3; tentative D call: TRBD2 (5 bases). Between the trimmed V and J ends, which lost 4 bases and 4 bases, there was a span of 12 bases. The CDR3 is 14 amino acids. The CDR3, as DNA: TGTGCCAGCAGTTACCCCTCCGGGGCAGATACGCAGTATTTT. It codes for CASSYPSGADTQYF.

This clonotype was counted only a few times. The chain has TRBV15 and TRBJ1-5; 9 positions agree with TRBD1. The junction had 5 bases not matched to a gene; V was cut back by 5 bases and J by 0 bases. Germline V gene data show CDR1 as LNHNV and CDR2 as YYDKDF (reference sequence). This CDR3 contains 16 residues. CDR3 sequence: CATSGGQGYSNQPQHF. CDR3 DNA: TGTGCCACCAGCGGAGGACAGGGGTATAGCAATCAGCCCCAGCATTTT.

This clonotype was seen a handful of times. Here the CDR3 reads CASSLLPVGYEQYF. CDR3 nucleotides: TGTGCCAGCAGCCTACTCCCCGTCGGTTACGAGCAGTACTTC. The chain couples TRBV11-2 to TRBJ2-7; D gene ambiguous. V shed 5 bases and J shed 4 bases, with 15 bases lying between them. CDR1 SGHAT and CDR2 FQNNGV come from the germline V gene. The CDR3 is made up of 14 amino acids.

This clonotype was observed a handful of times. J is TRBJ1-5 and V is TRBV12-3 or TRBV12-4, with D uncertain. V lost 2 bases to trimming and J lost 3 bases, with 5 bases between them. The CDR3 has 13 residues. The CDR3 here is CASSLSANQPQHF. In nucleotides, the CDR3 is TGTGCCAGCAGTTTATCGGCCAATCAGCCCCAGCATTTT.